The 4 T cell receptor beta chains below were found in one sample sequenced in a study of post-analysis software for immune sequencing data. Study findings and constraints: A few TRBV segments appeared more often in patients than in controls, and TRBV5-6, TRBV5-1 and TRBV20-1 were among these.

Unique molecular identifiers were carried by the TCR beta cDNA libraries. MiXCR, run by TCRdb on the PCR reads, gives a single entry per CDR3 protein. The table records about 260,000 distinct CDR3 sequences, just over 35% of them present only once. Antigens for these TCRs are unknown. The sample comprised blood. The receptors come from a girl aged 10-17 years with multiple sclerosis.

About this clonotype: This sequence may be a read error, since a much larger clone differs from it by one base. The CDR3 DNA reads TGTGCCATCAGTGGGGACTTTTTTACTAGCACAGATACGCAGTATTTT. Translation: CAISGDFFTSTDTQYF. This chain connects TRBV10-3 to TRBJ2-3; D perhaps matches TRBD2 (6 bases). This CDR3 spans 16 amino acids. Germline assignment: CDR1 ENHRY and CDR2 SYGVKD. Trimming removed 4 bases at V and 0 bases at J, with 14 bases between.

Regarding this clonotype: This could be a read error, since a much larger clone is one nucleotide away. This chain uses TRBV11-2 with TRBJ2-3, with TRBD2 matching over 7 bases. The length of the CDR3 is 15 residues. Germline V gene data show CDR1 as SGHAT and CDR2 as FQNNGV. DNA for the CDR3: TGTGCCGGCAGCTTAATCTGGGAGGGAACAGATACGCAGTATTTT. Protein sequence: CAGSLIWEGTDTQYF.

The sample holds many counts of this clonotype. The CDR3 region is CSVEDSKARRGADTQYF. CDR3 DNA sequence: TGCAGCGTTGAAGATTCTAAGGCGAGGAGGGGGGCAGATACGCAGTATTTT. This sequence joins TRBV29-1 and TRBJ2-3; D could derive from TRBD1 or TRBD2 (6 bases each). The V end lost 0 bases, the J end lost 4 bases, and 20 bases lay between the germline ends. Germline values: CDR1 SQVTM, CDR2 ANQGSEA. The CDR3 loop spans 17 amino acids.

This clonotype occurred once. A much more abundant neighbour one base away suggests this may be a read error. The chain carries TRBV2 and TRBJ2-7; D not certain. Germline assignment: CDR1 SNHLY and CDR2 FYNNEI. The CDR3 spans 14 residues. V was cut by 3 bases and J by 10 bases, with 19 bases left in between. The DNA for the CDR3 is TGTGCCAGCAGTGAGGGATACCCAGTCGAGGCCCAGTACTTC. Translating gives CASSEGYPVEAQYF.